These 18 T cell receptor beta chains originate from one sample sequenced in a study of T cells in narcolepsy. Sequenced by immunoSEQ multiplex PCR; TCRdb stores in-frame clones only, minus some. This table holds about 40,000 clones, around 88% found once. The source material was CD45RA- memory CD4+ T cells from PBMCs. The source of these receptors is a human donor with narcolepsy.

The genes are TRBV14 and TRBJ2-3; no definite D call. Germline lookup yields CDR1 SGHDN and CDR2 FVKESK. Deletions cut 10 bases from V and 1 base from J, with 12 bases between. The CDR3 extends over 13 amino acids. The CDR3 protein is CATRPPGTDTQYF. CDR3 nucleotides: TGTGCCACCCGACCCCCGGGCACAGATACGCAGTATTTT.

V gene TRBV6-5 combines with J gene TRBJ2-7; D perhaps matches TRBD1 (6 bases). V was pared by 5 bases and J by 2 bases, with 10 bases between. The CDR3 loop spans 13 amino acids. Germline loops: CDR1 MNHEY, CDR2 SVGAGI. The CDR3 is CASSRTVTYEQYF. DNA of the CDR3: TGTGCCAGCAGTCGGACAGTAACCTACGAGCAGTACTTC.

The chain employs TRBV5-5 and TRBJ2-1, with D possibly matching TRBD2 (6 bases). CDR1 and CDR2 from the germline V gene are SGHKS and YYEKEE (reference sequence). V was shortened by 0 bases and J by 2 bases, with 9 bases between the two germline ends. This CDR3 is 15 amino acids long. CDR3 sequence reads: CASSLGREPYNEQFF. The CDR3 coding sequence is TGTGCCAGCAGCTTGGGGAGGGAACCCTACAATGAGCAGTTCTTC.

The chain joins TRBV5-4 to TRBJ2-7, with unresolved D. The V and J ends lost 0 bases and 5 bases respectively, with 15 bases between them. Looked up from germline, CDR1 is SGHNT and CDR2 is YYREEE (reference sequence). The CDR3 is 15 residues long. In DNA, the CDR3 is TGTGCCAGCAGCTTGGCCGGCGGTAGCAGCCACGAGCAGTACTTC. It codes for CASSLAGGSSHEQYF.

This clone was detected once. V gene TRBV10-3 combines with J gene TRBJ2-7; the D gene is possibly TRBD1 (7 bases). The germline gives CDR1 ENHRY, CDR2 SYGVKD. With 0 bases removed from V and 3 bases from J, the gap between germline ends came to 21 bases. The CDR3 spans 18 residues. CDR3 protein: CAISESGSGGSTGYEQYF. The CDR3 DNA follows: TGTGCCATCAGTGAGTCGGGATCAGGGGGGTCCACGGGCTACGAGCAGTACTTC.

This clone appeared a single time. The chain joins TRBV5-6 to TRBJ1-4, with D possibly being TRBD1 (6 bases). Germline CDR1 SGHDT, CDR2 YYEEEE. Trimming removed 4 bases from V and 13 bases from J, with 17 bases in between. The length of the CDR3 is 13 residues. The CDR3 protein is CASSLGQGLVLFF. The CDR3 DNA sequence: TGTGCCAGCAGCCTGGGACAAGGGCTTGTACTGTTTTTT.

This clone occurred a few times. This chain links TRBV2 with TRBJ2-7; D remains unclear. CDR3 length: 10 amino acids. Per germline, CDR1 SNHLY and CDR2 FYNNEI. Trimming cost V 8 bases and J 2 bases, with 4 bases left between them. CDR3 protein: CASGPYEQYF. The CDR3 bases are TGTGCCAGCGGGCCCTACGAGCAGTACTTC.

This clone was seen a few times. The chain uses TRBV4-2 and TRBJ2-2; 10 bases are shared with TRBD1. Looked up from germline, CDR1 is LGHNA and CDR2 is YNFKEQ. The CDR3 covers 17 residues. Trimming removed 0 bases from V and 3 bases from J; junction bases left unmatched: 4. The DNA of the CDR3 is TGTGCCAGCAGCCAAGAGTCGACAGGGGGCCACACCGGGGAGCTGTTTTTT. This encodes CASSQESTGGHTGELFF.

DNA for the CDR3: TGTGCCAGCAGCGCAGACAGGCAGGAGACCCAGTACTTC. Amino acids: CASSADRQETQYF. The J gene is TRBJ2-5, the V gene TRBV7-3; perhaps TRBD1 as D (6 bases). Trimming stripped 5 bases from V and 5 bases from J, with 12 bases between. The CDR3 sequence is 13 residues long. CDR1 and CDR2 from the germline V gene are SGHTA and FQGTGA.

J is TRBJ2-3 and V is TRBV5-1; D is undetermined. Germline CDR1 and CDR2: SGHRS and YFSETQ. The V gene lost 0 bases and the J gene lost 1 base, with 3 bases spanning the gap. This CDR3 region has 13 residues. CDR3 region: CASSLVRTDTQYF. The CDR3 nucleotides read TGCGCCAGCAGCTTGGTCCGCACAGATACGCAGTATTTT.

The V and J genes are TRBV19 and TRBJ1-3, with a weak D call TRBD1 (5 bases). Trimming removed 3 bases at V and 4 bases at J, with 10 bases between. The germline V gene has CDR1 LNHDA and CDR2 SQIVND (reference sequence). This CDR3 comprises 14 residues. CDR3 region: CASSIEGIGNTIYF. Here the CDR3 DNA reads TGTGCCAGTAGTATTGAGGGGATAGGAAACACCATATATTTT.

The chain joins TRBV19 to TRBJ2-3; 9 positions agree with TRBD1. Unmatched junction bases numbered 5, after V lost 5 bases and J lost 8 bases. Germline V gene lookup returns CDR1 LNHDA and CDR2 SQIVND (reference sequence). The CDR3 is made up of 13 amino acids. In DNA, the CDR3 is TGTGCCAGTAGTTTGACAGGGGGGACTACGCAGTATTTT. Translation gives CASSLTGGTTQYF.

This rearrangement joins TRBV6-1 to TRBJ2-1, with a possible D match to TRBD2 (6 bases). Trimming shortened V by 6 bases and J by 10 bases, and 10 bases separated the two germline ends. The CDR3 is made up of 11 amino acids. Germline V CDR1 and CDR2: MNHNS, SASEGT. The CDR3 nucleotides are TGTGCCAGCAGGGACTATGACGAGCAGTTCTTC. Its protein product is CASRDYDEQFF.

This clone was counted only a few times. This rearrangement joins TRBV5-5 to TRBJ2-7, with 7 bases matching TRBD2. CDR1 is SGHKS, CDR2 YYEKEE, per germline (reference sequence). The CDR3 consists of 13 residues. Trimming took 4 bases from V and 6 from J; bases not matched to a gene: 7. CDR3 sequence reads: CASSPPRGVEQYF. DNA for the CDR3: TGTGCCAGCAGCCCCCCCCGGGGGGTCGAGCAGTACTTC.

This clone was seen more than once but under ten times. This chain joins TRBV27 and TRBJ1-3; D is uncertain. The CDR3 has 15 residues. The germline gives CDR1 MNHEY, CDR2 SMNVEV (reference sequence). Between the trimmed V and J ends, which lost 6 bases and 5 bases, there was a span of 17 bases. Written as DNA, the CDR3 is TGTGCCAGCAGACCCACCTCCGGGGTAAGAAACACCATATATTTT. This codes for CASRPTSGVRNTIYF.

This chain links TRBV6-5 with TRBJ1-4, with a possible D match to TRBD1 (5 bases). This CDR3 comprises 11 residues. Trimming cost V 7 bases and J 11 bases, with 11 bases left between them. Germline CDR1 reads MNHEY; CDR2 reads SVGAGI. This CDR3 is CASTPGLKLFF. CDR3 DNA: TGTGCCAGCACTCCGGGACTGAAACTGTTTTTT.

This clone was counted once. The rearrangement uses TRBV6-1 and TRBJ2-7; TRBD2 is a possible D gene (6 bases). Germline assignment: CDR1 MNHNS and CDR2 SASEGT. The CDR3 is 14 residues long. V lost 3 bases, J lost 2 bases, and 11 bases lay in between. The CDR3 reads CASSEEGPTYEQYF. DNA for the CDR3: TGTGCCAGCAGTGAGGAGGGCCCGACCTACGAGCAGTACTTC.

The rearrangement joins TRBV2 to TRBJ2-7, with D tentatively TRBD2 (6 bases). The V gene lost 7 bases and the J gene lost 2 bases, with 15 bases spanning the gap. The CDR3 extends over 14 amino acids. Germline loops: CDR1 SNHLY, CDR2 FYNNEI. CDR3 DNA sequence: TGTGCCAGCATCGGCGGGAATATTCCCTACGAGCAGTACTTC. It encodes CASIGGNIPYEQYF.